These 14 T cell receptor beta chains originate from one sample sequenced in a study of T cell changes during pregnancy in multiple sclerosis. Sequenced by immunoSEQ multiplex PCR; TCRdb stores in-frame clones only, minus some. The sample has roughly 28,000 clones; just over 90% are singletons. The source material was CD8+ T cells from peripheral blood mononuclear cells, sampled before pregnancy. The receptor source for this set is a female donor with multiple sclerosis, enrolled in a pregnancy study.

The genes are TRBV27 and TRBJ1-1, with 8 positions matching TRBD1. The germline gives CDR1 MNHEY, CDR2 SMNVEV (reference sequence). The trim removed 8 bases at V and 1 base at J, leaving 6 bases unmatched. CDR3 length: 14 amino acids. The CDR3 nucleotides are TGTGCCAGCGGGCAGGGGGCTAAGAACACTGAAGCTTTCTTT. Translation: CASGQGAKNTEAFF.

The chain links TRBV6-1 to TRBJ1-2; 7 bases align to TRBD1. The J segment lost 7 bases and the V segment lost 10 bases, leaving 3 bases of the junction unmatched. The CDR3 sequence is 10 residues long. Germline V gene sequence: CDR1 MNHNS, CDR2 SASEGT. The CDR3 sequence: CATNRGGYTF. CDR3 nucleotide sequence: TGTGCCACAAACAGGGGTGGCTACACCTTC.

This clone has just one count. The V call is TRBV29-1, the J call TRBJ2-5; 14 bases map to TRBD2. CDR3 size: 14 residues. CDR1 is SQVTM, CDR2 ANQGSEA, per germline. The junction had 2 bases not matched to a gene; V was cut back by 3 bases and J by 5 bases. CDR3 nucleotides: TGCAGCGTTGAGGGACTAGCGGGAGCGGAGACCCAGTACTTC. Its translation is CSVEGLAGAETQYF.

The chain employs TRBV19 and TRBJ2-7, with TRBD1 as a possible D gene (5 bases). The CDR3 length is 17 residues. With 7 bases removed from V and 4 bases from J, the gap between germline ends came to 26 bases. Germline V gives CDR1 LNHDA, CDR2 SQIVND (reference sequence). CDR3 in amino acids: CASMFKGPINMVYEQYF. CDR3 DNA: TGTGCCAGTATGTTCAAGGGGCCGATCAATATGGTATACGAGCAGTACTTC.

The genes are TRBV7-3 and TRBJ2-1, with 11 bases fitting TRBD2. The CDR3 sequence is 14 residues long. CDR1 is SGHTA and CDR2 is FQGTGA in the germline V gene. Trimming at V came to 5 bases and at J to 9 bases, leaving 6 bases not matched to a gene. CDR3 DNA: TGTGCCAGCAGCATACTAGCGGGAGCGGTTGAGCAGTTCTTC. It translates to CASSILAGAVEQFF. The full variable domain, rest sourced from reference TRBV7-3 and TRBJ2-1, is GAGVSQTPSNKVTEKGKYVELRCDPISGHTALYWYRQSLGQGPEFLIYFQGTGAADDSGLPNDRFFAVRPEGSVSTLKIQRTERGDSAVYLCASSILAGAVEQFFGPGTRLTVL.

The chain employs TRBV27 and TRBJ2-1; 10 bases map to TRBD1. This CDR3 is built from 15 residues. From germline, CDR1 is MNHEY and CDR2 SMNVEV (reference sequence). The V and J ends lost 5 bases and 6 bases, in that order; junction bases with no gene match: 7. The CDR3 protein is CASSPLGTGVNEQFF. The CDR3 DNA is TGTGCCAGCAGTCCACTCGGGACAGGGGTCAATGAGCAGTTCTTC.

This chain links TRBV7-6 with TRBJ2-7; TRBD2 matches 14 bases. This CDR3 has 16 amino acids. Germline values: CDR1 SGHVS, CDR2 FNYEAQ. V shed 4 bases, J shed 4 bases, and the junction held 6 bases outside the gene matches. This chain's CDR3 is CASSSGTSGGDYEQYF. The DNA for the CDR3 is TGTGCCAGCAGCTCCGGGACTAGCGGGGGTGATTACGAGCAGTACTTC.

The chain recombines TRBV7-6 with TRBJ1-6, with D possibly being TRBD1 (6 bases). Deletions cut 1 base from V and 0 bases from J, with 19 bases between. The CDR3 has 20 residues. Germline V gene data show CDR1 as SGHVS and CDR2 as FNYEAQ. CDR3 sequence: CASSLVGGDRFSSYNSPLHF. Here the CDR3 DNA reads TGTGCCAGCAGCTTAGTAGGGGGGGACCGGTTCAGCTCCTATAATTCACCCCTCCACTTT.

J is TRBJ1-1 and V is TRBV6-5; D not resolved. This CDR3 region has 15 residues. Trimming pared 4 bases from V and 3 bases from J, leaving 15 bases between. Germline CDR1 reads MNHEY; CDR2 reads SVGAGI. The CDR3 bases are TGTGCCAGCAGTTCGATAGCGGGATTGGACACTGAAGCTTTCTTT. It codes for CASSSIAGLDTEAFF.

The gene calls are TRBV6-4 and TRBJ2-7; TRBD2 aligns across 8 bases. CDR1 and CDR2 (germline): MRHNA, SNTAGT. The CDR3 sequence is 13 residues long. With V trimmed by 5 bases and J by 7 bases, 7 bases remained unmatched. The CDR3: CASSSSGGREQYF. CDR3 coding DNA: TGTGCCAGCAGTTCCTCGGGGGGGCGAGAGCAGTACTTC.

The chain is built from TRBV4-1 and TRBJ1-6; possibly TRBD1 for D (5 bases). The CDR3 consists of 15 residues. V was cut by 1 base and J by 9 bases, with 13 bases left in between. From germline, CDR1 is MGHRA and CDR2 YSYEKL. The CDR3 region has the DNA TGCGCCAGCAGCCAAGGGGAGGGGTTCGGTTCACCCCTCCACTTT. This translates into CASSQGEGFGSPLHF.

The V gene is TRBV28, the J gene TRBJ2-7, with 7 bases matching TRBD2. The CDR3 covers 15 residues. The germline CDR1 and CDR2 sequences are MDHEN and SYDVKM. V lost 4 bases to trimming and J lost 4 bases; unmatched junction nucleotides: 10. The CDR3 spells CASSSGAGPLYEQYF. CDR3 nucleotide sequence: TGTGCCAGCAGTTCGGGAGCGGGACCATTATACGAGCAGTACTTC.

J is TRBJ2-1 and V is TRBV19, with D maybe TRBD1 (5 bases). The germline CDR1 and CDR2 sequences are LNHDA and SQIVND (reference sequence). CDR3 length equals 12 residues. V lost 5 bases to trimming and J lost 10 bases, with 12 bases between them. The CDR3 DNA follows: TGTGCCAGTAGTCCTACAGGCGCCGAGCAGTTCTTC. It codes for CASSPTGAEQFF.

The rearrangement joins TRBV4-3 to TRBJ2-1, with 9 bases that match TRBD2. This CDR3 is 14 amino acids long. Per germline, CDR1 LGHNA and CDR2 YSLEER. The ends lost 4 bases at V and 6 bases at J; junction bases unmatched: 4. DNA of the CDR3: TGCGCCAGCAGCCGAGCGGGGGGACGCAATGAGCAGTTCTTC. It encodes CASSRAGGRNEQFF.